The clone carrying this TCR beta chain occurred once. Its antigen is undetermined. This sample is part of a study of Ad26.COV2.S vaccination and SARS-CoV-2 variants. General study findings and limits: Ad26.COV2.S recipients had broader spike-specific TCRs (P = 0.0014).

As for treatment: approximately 18 received Ad26.COV2.S at low or high dose, single or two shots; about 5 received placebo; per-sample allocation not given. Samples analyzed were those drawn on day 63 after the first vaccine or placebo injection. Clones were read by immunoSEQ multiplex PCR, and TCRdb kept only the in-frame ones, dropping some. This table holds roughly 350,000 clones, around nine tenths found once. The V end was cut by 2 bases, the J end by 4 bases, with 13 bases between. CDR1 and CDR2 (germline): SGHDT, YYEEEE. The length of the CDR3 is 15 residues. The specimen comprised peripheral blood, sampled in a trial of Ad26.COV2.S vaccine versus placebo. The sequence came from a person aged 18-60 years who received the Ad26.COV2.S COVID-19 vaccine or a placebo. V and J are TRBV5-6 and TRBJ2-1; D remains ambiguous. The CDR3 reads CASSLGNGVYNEQFF. CDR3 sequence (DNA): TGTGCCAGCAGCTTAGGTAATGGCGTATACAATGAGCAGTTCTTC.